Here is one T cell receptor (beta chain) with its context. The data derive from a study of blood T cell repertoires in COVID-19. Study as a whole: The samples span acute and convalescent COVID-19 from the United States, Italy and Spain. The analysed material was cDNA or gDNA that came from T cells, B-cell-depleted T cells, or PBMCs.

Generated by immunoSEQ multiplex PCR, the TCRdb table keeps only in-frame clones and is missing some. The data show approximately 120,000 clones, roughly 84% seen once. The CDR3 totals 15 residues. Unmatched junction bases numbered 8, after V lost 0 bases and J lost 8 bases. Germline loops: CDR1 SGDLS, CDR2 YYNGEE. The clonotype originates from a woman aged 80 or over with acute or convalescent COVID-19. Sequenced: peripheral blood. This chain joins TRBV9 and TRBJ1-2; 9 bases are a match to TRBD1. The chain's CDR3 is CASSVADRGLRGYTF. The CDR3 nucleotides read TGTGCCAGCAGCGTAGCGGACAGGGGCCTTAGGGGCTACACCTTC.